The 2 T cell receptor beta chains given below trace back to one sample, sequenced in a study of CD8 T cells in ankylosing spondylitis. TCRdb reprocessed the 5' RACE reads with MiXCR, giving one entry per CDR3 protein. Of under 400,000 distinct CDR3 sequences in the sample, under 14% were seen once. Sample: blood, either unsorted or a sorted T cell fraction (not recorded which). The receptors originated from a female donor with ankylosing spondylitis or in good health (not recorded which).

This clonotype was found a few times. The chain joins TRBV19 to TRBJ2-1; TRBD1 aligns across 9 bases. Trimming removed 7 bases from V and 5 bases from J; junction bases left unmatched: 6. The CDR3 runs to 14 residues. CDR1 LNHDA and CDR2 SQIVND come from the germline V gene (reference sequence). The CDR3 DNA is TGTGCCAGTAACCGGGACAGGGCCCACAATGAGCAGTTCTTC. Translated, it gives CASNRDRAHNEQFF.

Many counts were recorded for this clonotype. This chain uses TRBV20-1 with TRBJ1-5; 10 bases line up with TRBD1. The CDR3 spans 15 residues. Unmatched junction bases numbered 6, after V lost 2 bases and J lost 5 bases. CDR1 DFQATT and CDR2 SNEGSKA come from the germline V gene (reference sequence). The chain's CDR3 is CSARRGTGADQPQHF. In DNA form, the CDR3 reads TGCAGTGCTAGAAGAGGGACAGGGGCCGATCAGCCCCAGCATTTT.